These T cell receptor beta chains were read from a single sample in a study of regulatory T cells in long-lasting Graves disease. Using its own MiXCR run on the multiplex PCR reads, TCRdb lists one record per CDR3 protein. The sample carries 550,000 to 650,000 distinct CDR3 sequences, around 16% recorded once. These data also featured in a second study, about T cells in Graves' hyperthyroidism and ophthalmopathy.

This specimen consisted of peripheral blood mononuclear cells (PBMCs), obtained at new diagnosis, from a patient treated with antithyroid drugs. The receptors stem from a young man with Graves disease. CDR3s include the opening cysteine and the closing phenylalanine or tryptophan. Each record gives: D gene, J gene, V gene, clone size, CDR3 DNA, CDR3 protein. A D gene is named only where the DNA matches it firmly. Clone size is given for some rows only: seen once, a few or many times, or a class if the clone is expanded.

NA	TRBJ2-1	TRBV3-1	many	TGTGCCAGCAGCCGTGCCGGGAGAATGAATGAGCAGTTCTTC	CASSRAGRMNEQFF
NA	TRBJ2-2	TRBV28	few	TGTGCCAGCAGCCCGGCGCTCAACACCGGGGAGCTGTTTTTT	CASSPALNTGELFF
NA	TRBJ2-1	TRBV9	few	TGTGCCAGCAGCGCCACTACTAGAGGGGGGGGGAATGAGCAGTTCTTC	CASSATTRGGGNEQFF
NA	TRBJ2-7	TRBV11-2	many	TGTGCCAGCTCTCAGGTCCTCGGAGAGGGCGAGCAGTACTTC	CASSQVLGEGEQYF
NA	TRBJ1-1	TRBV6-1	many	TGTGCCAGCATTATGAACACTGAAGCTTTCTTT	CASIMNTEAFF
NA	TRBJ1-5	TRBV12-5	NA	TGTGCTAGTGGTACAACACAGCCCCAGCATTTT	CASGTTQPQHF
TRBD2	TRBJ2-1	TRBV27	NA	TGTGCCAGCAGTTTACGGACTAGCGGGGGGAATGAGCAGTTCTTC	CASSLRTSGGNEQFF
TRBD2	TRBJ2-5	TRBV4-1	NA	TGCGCCAGCAGCCAACATCTAGCGGGAGGGTCAGAGACCCAGTACTTC	CASSQHLAGGSETQYF
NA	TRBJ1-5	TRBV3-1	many	TGTGCCAGCAGCCCCACCTCCGGAGGGGTAGGCAATCAGCCCCAGCATTTT	CASSPTSGGVGNQPQHF
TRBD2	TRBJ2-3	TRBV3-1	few	TGTGCCAGCAGCCAAGAAACTAGCGGGAGGCCCAGCACAGATACGCAGTATTTT	CASSQETSGRPSTDTQYF
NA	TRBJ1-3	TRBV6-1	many	TGTGGAACCCAGAACGAAGACTCTGGAAACACCATATATTTT	CGTQNEDSGNTIYF
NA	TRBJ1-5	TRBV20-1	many	TGCAGTGCTAGAGAGGGGGGAACGGGCAATCAGCCCCAGCATTTT	CSAREGGTGNQPQHF
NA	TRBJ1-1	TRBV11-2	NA	TGTGCCAGCAGCTTACAGGCAGTGAAGAACACTGAAGCTTTCTTT	CASSLQAVKNTEAFF
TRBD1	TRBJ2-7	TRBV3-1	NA	TGTGCCAGCACCGGTACCAGGACAGGTAGCGAGCAGTACTTC	CASTGTRTGSEQYF
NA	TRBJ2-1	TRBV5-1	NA	TGCGCCAGCCGCCCCCCGGGGGCAGGAGGGAATGAGCAGTTCTTC	CASRPPGAGGNEQFF
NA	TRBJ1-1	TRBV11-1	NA	TGTGCCAGCAGATCAGGGGAGGTAGTAAGGAACACTGAAGCTTTCTTT	CASRSGEVVRNTEAFF
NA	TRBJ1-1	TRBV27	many	TGTGCCAGCAGGCTATCTACGGAGAACACTGAAGCTTTCTTT	CASRLSTENTEAFF
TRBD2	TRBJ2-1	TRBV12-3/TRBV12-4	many	TGTGCCAGCAGTAGACTAGCGGGAGACAATGAGCAGTTCTTC	CASSRLAGDNEQFF
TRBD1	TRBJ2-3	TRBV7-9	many	TGTGCCAGCAGCTCATCACAGGGGGCGAGAGATACGCAGTATTTT	CASSSSQGARDTQYF
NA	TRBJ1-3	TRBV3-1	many	TGTGCCAGCAGCCCAATGGGGATCCGGGGGCAAGGTGGAAACACCATATATTTT	CASSPMGIRGQGGNTIYF
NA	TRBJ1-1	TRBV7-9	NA	TGTGCCAGCAGCCCTCGACAGTACACTGAAGCTTTCTTT	CASSPRQYTEAFF
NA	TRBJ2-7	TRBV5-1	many	TGCGCCAGCAGCTTGGAACAGGGCTACTACGAGCAGTACTTC	CASSLEQGYYEQYF
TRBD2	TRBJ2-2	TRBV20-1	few	TGCAGTGCTAGGAGCGGGAGAAACACCGGGGAGCTGTTTTTT	CSARSGRNTGELFF
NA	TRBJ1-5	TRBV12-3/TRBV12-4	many	TGTGCCAGCAGTTCCACGTATCCCCCCCAGCATTTT	CASSSTYPPQHF
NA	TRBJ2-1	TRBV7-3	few	TGTGCCAGCAGCTCAGGGGAACAGCCTACCAGACAGTTCTTC	CASSSGEQPTRQFF
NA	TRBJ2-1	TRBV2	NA	TGTGCCAGCAGTGATTTGGCCTCGGGCGTCTACAATGAGCAGTTCTTC	CASSDLASGVYNEQFF
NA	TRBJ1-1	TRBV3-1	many	TGTGCCAGCAGCCAACCCTGGGGTTTGCACGGGGACACTGAAGCTTTCTTT	CASSQPWGLHGDTEAFF
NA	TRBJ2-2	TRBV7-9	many	TGTGCCAGCAGCTTAGCGGCGGGGAAAACCGGGGAGCTGTTTTTT	CASSLAAGKTGELFF
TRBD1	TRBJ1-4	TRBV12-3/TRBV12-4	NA	TGTGCCAGCAGTTTCGACAGGGGCCCTAATGAAAAACTGTTTTTT	CASSFDRGPNEKLFF
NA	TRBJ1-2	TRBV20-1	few	TGCAGTGCTAGAGCCTCCCTTCAGAACTATGGCTACACCTTC	CSARASLQNYGYTF
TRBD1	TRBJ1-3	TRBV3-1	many	TGTGCCAGCGGCGAGGCAGGGACAGTTAACACCATATATTTT	CASGEAGTVNTIYF
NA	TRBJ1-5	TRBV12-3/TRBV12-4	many	TGTGCCAGCAGCCTAGGACAGTTTCAGCCCCAGCATTTT	CASSLGQFQPQHF
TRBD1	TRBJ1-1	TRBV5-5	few	TGTGCCAGCAGCTTTTCCGGGACAGGGGGTCCCGACACTGAAGCTTTCTTT	CASSFSGTGGPDTEAFF
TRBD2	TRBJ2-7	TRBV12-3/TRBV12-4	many	TGTGCCAGCAGAGAGACTAGCGGGGCCCCCTACGAGCAGTACTTC	CASRETSGAPYEQYF
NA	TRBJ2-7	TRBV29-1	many	TGCAGCGTTGAAGACAGTACCTACGAGCAGTACTTC	CSVEDSTYEQYF
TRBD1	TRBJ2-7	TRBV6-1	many	TGTGCCAGCACCGGGACAGTCCCGTCCTACGAGCAGTACTTC	CASTGTVPSYEQYF
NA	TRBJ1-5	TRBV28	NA	TGTGCCAGCAGTGTCGGGGCCGGCAGAAATCAGCCCCAGCATTTT	CASSVGAGRNQPQHF
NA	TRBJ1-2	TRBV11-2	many	TGTGCCAGCAGCCCCTCGGGAGCAGCAAGTAACTATGGCTACACCTTC	CASSPSGAASNYGYTF
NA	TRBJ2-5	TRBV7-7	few	TGTGCTAGCAGCTTACTTGGGACCCAAGAGACCCAGTACTTC	CASSLLGTQETQYF
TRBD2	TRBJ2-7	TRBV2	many	TGTGCCAGCAGTGTCCCACTAGCGGGAGGAGGTTCCTACGAGCAGTACTTC	CASSVPLAGGGSYEQYF
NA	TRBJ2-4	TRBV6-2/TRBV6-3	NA	TGTGCCAGCAGCCTACCCTCCCTAGCAAACATTCAGTACTTC	CASSLPSLANIQYF
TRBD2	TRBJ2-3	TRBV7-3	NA	TGTGCCAGCAGGAACGGACTAGCGGGAGATACGCAGTATTTT	CASRNGLAGDTQYF
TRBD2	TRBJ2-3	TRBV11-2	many	TGTGCCAGCAGCTTACCTAGCGGGAGGAACCGGGATACGCAGTATTTT	CASSLPSGRNRDTQYF
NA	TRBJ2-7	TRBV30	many	TGTCCTAAGGCAGTCTACGAGCAGTACTTC	CPKAVYEQYF
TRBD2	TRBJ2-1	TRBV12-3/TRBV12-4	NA	TGTGCCAGCAGTCACTCGGGGGGGAATGAGCAGTTCTTC	CASSHSGGNEQFF
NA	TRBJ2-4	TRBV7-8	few	TGTGCCAGCAGCTTTAGCGAGGGGAAAAACATTCAGTACTTC	CASSFSEGKNIQYF